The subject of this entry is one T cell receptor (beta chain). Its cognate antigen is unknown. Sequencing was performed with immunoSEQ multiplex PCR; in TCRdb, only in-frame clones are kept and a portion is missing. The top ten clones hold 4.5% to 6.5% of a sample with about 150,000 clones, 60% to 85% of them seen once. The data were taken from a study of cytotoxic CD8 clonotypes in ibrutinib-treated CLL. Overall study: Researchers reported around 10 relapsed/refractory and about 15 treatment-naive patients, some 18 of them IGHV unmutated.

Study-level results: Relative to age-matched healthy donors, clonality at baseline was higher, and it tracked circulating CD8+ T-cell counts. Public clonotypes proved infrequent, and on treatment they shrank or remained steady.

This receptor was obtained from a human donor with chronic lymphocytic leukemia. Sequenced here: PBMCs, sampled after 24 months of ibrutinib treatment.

CDR3 in amino acids: CASSPSLYNEQFF. CDR3 bases: TGTGCCAGCAGCCCATCCCTCTACAATGAGCAGTTCTTC. The rearrangement uses TRBV5-8 and TRBJ2-1; D gene unclear. V lost 4 bases to trimming and J lost 3 bases, with 8 bases between them. Germline V lookup: CDR1 SGHTS, CDR2 YDEGEE. The CDR3 runs to 13 residues.